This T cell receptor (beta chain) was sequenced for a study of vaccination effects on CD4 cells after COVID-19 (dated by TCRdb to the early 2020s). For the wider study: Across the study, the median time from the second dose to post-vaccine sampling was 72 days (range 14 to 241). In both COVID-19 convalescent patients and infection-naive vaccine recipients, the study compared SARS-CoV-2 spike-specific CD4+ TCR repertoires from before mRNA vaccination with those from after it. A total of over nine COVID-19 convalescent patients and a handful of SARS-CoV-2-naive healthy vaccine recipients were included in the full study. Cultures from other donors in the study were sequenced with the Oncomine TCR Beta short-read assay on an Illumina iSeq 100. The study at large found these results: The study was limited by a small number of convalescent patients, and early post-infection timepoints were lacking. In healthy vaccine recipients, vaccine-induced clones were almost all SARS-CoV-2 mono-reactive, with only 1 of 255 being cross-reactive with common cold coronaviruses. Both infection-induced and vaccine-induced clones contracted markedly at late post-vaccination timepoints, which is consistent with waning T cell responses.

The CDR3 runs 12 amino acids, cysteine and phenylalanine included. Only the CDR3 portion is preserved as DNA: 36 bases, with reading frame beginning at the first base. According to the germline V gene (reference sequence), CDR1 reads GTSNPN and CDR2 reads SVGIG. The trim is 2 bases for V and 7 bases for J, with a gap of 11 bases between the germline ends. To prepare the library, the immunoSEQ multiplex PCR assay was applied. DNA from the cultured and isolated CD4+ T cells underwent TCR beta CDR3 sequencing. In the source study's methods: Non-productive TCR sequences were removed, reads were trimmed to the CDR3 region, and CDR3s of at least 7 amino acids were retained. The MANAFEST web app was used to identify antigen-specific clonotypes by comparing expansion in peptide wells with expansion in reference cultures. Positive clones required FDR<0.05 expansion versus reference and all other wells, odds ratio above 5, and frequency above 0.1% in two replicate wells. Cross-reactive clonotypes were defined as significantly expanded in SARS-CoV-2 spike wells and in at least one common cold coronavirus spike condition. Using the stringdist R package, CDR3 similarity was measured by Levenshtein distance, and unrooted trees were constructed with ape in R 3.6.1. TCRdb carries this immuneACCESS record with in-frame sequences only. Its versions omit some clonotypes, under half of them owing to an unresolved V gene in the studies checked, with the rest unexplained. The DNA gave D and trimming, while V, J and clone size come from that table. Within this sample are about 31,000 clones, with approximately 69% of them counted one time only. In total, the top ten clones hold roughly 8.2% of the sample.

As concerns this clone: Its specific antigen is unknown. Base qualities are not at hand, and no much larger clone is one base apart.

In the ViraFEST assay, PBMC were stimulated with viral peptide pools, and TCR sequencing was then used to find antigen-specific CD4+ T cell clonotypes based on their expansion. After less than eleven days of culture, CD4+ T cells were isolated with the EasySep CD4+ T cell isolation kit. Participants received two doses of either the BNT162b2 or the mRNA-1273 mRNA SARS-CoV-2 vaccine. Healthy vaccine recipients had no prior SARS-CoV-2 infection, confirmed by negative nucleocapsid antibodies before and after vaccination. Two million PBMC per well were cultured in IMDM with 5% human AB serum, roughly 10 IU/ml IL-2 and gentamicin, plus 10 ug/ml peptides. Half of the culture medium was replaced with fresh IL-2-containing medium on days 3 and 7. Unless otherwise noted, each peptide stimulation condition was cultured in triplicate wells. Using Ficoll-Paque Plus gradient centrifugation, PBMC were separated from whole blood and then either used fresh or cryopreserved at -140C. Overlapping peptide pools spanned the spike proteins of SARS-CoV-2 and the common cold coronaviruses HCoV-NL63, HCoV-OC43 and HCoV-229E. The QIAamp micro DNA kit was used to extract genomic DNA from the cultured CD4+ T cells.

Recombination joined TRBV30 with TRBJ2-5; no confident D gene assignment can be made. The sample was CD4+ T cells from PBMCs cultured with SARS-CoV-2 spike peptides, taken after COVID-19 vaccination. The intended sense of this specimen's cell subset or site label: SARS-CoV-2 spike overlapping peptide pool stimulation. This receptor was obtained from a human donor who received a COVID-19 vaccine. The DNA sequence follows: TGTGCCTGGAGTCCACGACTGGGGACCCAGTACTTC. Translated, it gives CAWSPRLGTQYF.